A single sample gave rise to the 29 T cell receptor beta chains below, sequenced in a study of cytomegalovirus exposure and HLA in healthy donors. The PCR made use of 60 Vbeta and 13 Jbeta primers. Assay: immunoSEQ multiplex PCR; the TCRdb copy retains only in-frame clones and omits some. Of over 130,000 clones in the sample, approximately 91% were seen once. Sequencing was done on a sample of PBMCs. All receptors come from a woman aged 40 to 50 in good health and CMV-seronegative.

The chain couples TRBV5-1 to TRBJ2-5; D may be TRBD2 (5 bases). Germline CDR1 and CDR2: SGHRS and YFSETQ. This CDR3 is built from 14 residues. Between the trimmed V and J ends, which lost 4 bases and 2 bases, there was a span of 12 bases. The chain's CDR3 is CASSKEDLQETQYF. For the CDR3, the DNA is TGCGCCAGCAGCAAAGAGGACTTACAAGAGACCCAGTACTTC.

This chain connects TRBV6-5 to TRBJ2-7; 8 nucleotides agree with TRBD2. The ends lost 6 bases at V and 2 bases at J; junction bases unmatched: 9. The germline gives CDR1 MNHEY, CDR2 SVGAGI. There are 15 residues in the CDR3. The CDR3 DNA follows: TGTGCCAGCAGAACTCCGGGAGGGATTACCTACGAGCAGTACTTC. As protein: CASRTPGGITYEQYF.

This chain links TRBV6-6 with TRBJ2-7; no definite D call. The germline V and J ends were trimmed by 4 bases and 2 bases, with 9 bases remaining between them. CDR3 length equals 13 residues. Germline assignment: CDR1 MNHNY and CDR2 SVGAGI (reference sequence). Written as DNA, the CDR3 is TGTGCCAGCAGTTTCCTCCCTCCCTACGAGCAGTACTTC. The encoded protein is CASSFLPPYEQYF.

CDR3 coding DNA: TGTGCCAGCAGTTTACCGGGGGGGGGCACAGATACGCAGTATTTT. This encodes CASSLPGGGTDTQYF. V and J are TRBV28 and TRBJ2-3; 8 nucleotides align to TRBD2. Germline lookup yields CDR1 MDHEN and CDR2 SYDVKM. The V and J ends lost 2 bases and 1 base, in that order; junction bases with no gene match: 2. This CDR3 has 15 amino acids.

The chain joins TRBV28 to TRBJ1-2; 8 bases map to TRBD1. Germline CDR1 reads MDHEN; CDR2 reads SYDVKM. The CDR3 has 15 amino acids. V dropped 6 bases and J dropped 7; count of bases not matched to a gene: 13. The CDR3 DNA reads as TGTGCCAGCAGGCTGCGGACAGGGTTGAGGGGTGGCTACACCTTC. This sequence encodes CASRLRTGLRGGYTF.

A remark on this clone: Germline and junction disagree at one end, which may indicate a read error. The genes are TRBV7-9 and TRBJ2-5; possibly TRBD2 for D (6 bases). Germline CDR1 reads SEHNR; CDR2 reads FQNEAQ (reference sequence). The CDR3 has 13 amino acids. This CDR3 is CSSSFSGDETQYF. As DNA, the CDR3 is TGTTCCAGCAGCTTTTCGGGGGATGAGACCCAGTACTTC. The full variable domain, its missing parts supplied by reference TRBV7-9 and TRBJ2-5, is DTGVSQNPRHKITKRGQNVTFRCDPISEHNRLYWYRQTLGQGPEFLTYFQNEAQLEKSRLLSDRFSAERPKGSFSTLEIQRTEQGDSAMYLCSSSFSGDETQYFGPGTRLLVL.

The rearrangement joins TRBV7-9 to TRBJ2-3; 7 bases are a match to TRBD1. V lost 5 bases to trimming and J lost 9 bases; unmatched junction nucleotides: 8. In germline, CDR1 is SEHNR, CDR2 FQNEAQ (reference sequence). The CDR3 contains 13 residues. This chain's CDR3 is CASSPRQGTTQYF. The CDR3 region has the DNA TGTGCCAGCAGCCCGCGACAGGGAACGACGCAGTATTTT.

On this clone: Other nucleotide sequences from this sample produce the same CDR3. The chain recombines TRBV28 with TRBJ2-1, with TRBD2 identical over 7 bases. Germline CDR1 MDHEN, CDR2 SYDVKM. After removal of 5 bases from V and 3 bases from J, the junction contained 4 bases not matched to a gene. The CDR3 consists of 14 residues. CDR3 in amino acids: CASSPGGSYNEQFF. The CDR3 bases are TGTGCCAGCAGTCCGGGGGGTAGCTACAATGAGCAGTTCTTC.

The chain is built from TRBV4-1 and TRBJ2-1; the D is unclear. The length of the CDR3 is 12 residues. Germline V lookup: CDR1 MGHRA, CDR2 YSYEKL. Trimming pared 1 base from V and 6 bases from J, leaving 4 bases between. For the CDR3, the DNA is TGCGCCAGCAGCCAAGCCGTCAATGAGCAGTTCTTC. It codes for CASSQAVNEQFF.

The chain combines TRBV6-5 with TRBJ1-3; D perhaps matches TRBD1 (6 bases). The CDR3 contains 14 residues. The ends were cut back, 9 bases at V and 0 bases at J, with 12 bases in the middle. Germline CDR1 is MNHEY and CDR2 is SVGAGI. CDR3 amino acids: CASVQGYSGNTIYF. CDR3 coding DNA: TGTGCCAGTGTACAGGGTTACTCTGGAAACACCATATATTTT.

The chain combines TRBV5-1 with TRBJ2-5, with 14 bases matching TRBD2. Looked up from germline, CDR1 is SGHRS and CDR2 is YFSETQ. CDR3 length: 16 amino acids. The V gene end was trimmed by 4 bases and the J gene end by 5 bases; junction bases not matched to a gene: 7. The DNA of the CDR3 is TGCGCCAGCAGCCAGGGACTAGCGGGAGAGGTCGAGACCCAGTACTTC. Residues: CASSQGLAGEVETQYF.

This rearrangement joins TRBV6-5 to TRBJ2-7; no definite D call. The germline V gene encodes CDR1 MNHEY and CDR2 SVGAGI. The CDR3 is made up of 13 amino acids. The V end was cut by 0 bases, the J end by 3 bases, with 6 bases between. CDR3 bases: TGTGCCAGCAGTTACTCGTATGTCTACGAGCAGTACTTC. Protein sequence: CASSYSYVYEQYF.

The chain combines TRBV10-3 with TRBJ2-7, with D perhaps TRBD1 (6 bases). The V gene's germline CDR1 is ENHRY and CDR2 SYGVKD. V dropped 0 bases and J dropped 2 bases, with 14 bases sitting between them. The CDR3 runs to 16 residues. CDR3 sequence: CAISESQGRFAYEQYF. The CDR3 DNA is TGTGCCATCAGTGAGTCCCAGGGGAGATTTGCCTACGAGCAGTACTTC.

The rearrangement uses TRBV5-5 and TRBJ2-1; 14 bases are a match to TRBD2. The J segment lost 9 bases and the V segment lost 4 bases, leaving 0 bases of the junction unmatched. Germline V gene sequence: CDR1 SGHKS, CDR2 YYEKEE (reference sequence). The CDR3 sequence is 13 residues long. CDR3 nucleotide sequence: TGTGCCAGCAGCGGGACTAGCGGGAGTGAGCAGTTCTTC. It specifies CASSGTSGSEQFF.

The CDR3 here is CASSPGQTNTGELFF. CDR3 sequence (DNA): TGTGCCAGCAGCCCGGGACAAACGAACACCGGGGAGCTGTTTTTT. This chain joins TRBV7-3 and TRBJ2-2, with D maybe TRBD1 (6 bases). Germline CDR1 and CDR2: SGHTA and FQGTGA. With 5 bases removed from V and 0 bases from J, the gap between germline ends came to 10 bases. The CDR3 totals 15 residues.

This chain uses TRBV9 with TRBJ2-2; D is unclear. V was shortened by 4 bases and J by 0 bases, with 10 bases between the two germline ends. The CDR3 covers 15 residues. Per germline, CDR1 SGDLS and CDR2 YYNGEE. The CDR3 loop is CASSTNLANTGELFF. Here the CDR3 DNA reads TGTGCCAGCAGCACTAATCTCGCGAACACCGGGGAGCTGTTTTTT.

V gene TRBV6-5 combines with J gene TRBJ2-3, with unresolved D. V dropped 3 bases and J dropped 5 bases, with 9 bases sitting between them. The CDR3 runs 13 residues. The V gene's germline CDR1 is MNHEY and CDR2 SVGAGI. The CDR3 sequence: CASSYTPGDTQYF. The CDR3 DNA follows: TGTGCCAGCAGTTATACCCCGGGAGATACGCAGTATTTT.

This rearrangement joins TRBV15 to TRBJ1-5, with D tentatively TRBD1 (6 bases). Germline lookup yields CDR1 LNHNV and CDR2 YYDKDF (reference sequence). This CDR3 has 15 amino acids. V lost 0 bases to trimming and J lost 4 bases, with 10 bases between them. The CDR3 reads CATSRDLGQNQPQHF. CDR3 nucleotides: TGTGCCACCAGCAGAGATCTCGGACAGAATCAGCCCCAGCATTTT.

The V call is TRBV7-8, the J call TRBJ1-2; D is undetermined. Trimming shortened V by 1 base and J by 7 bases, and 13 bases separated the two germline ends. Germline V gene sequence: CDR1 SGHVS, CDR2 FQNEAQ. The CDR3 runs 14 residues. In DNA form, the CDR3 reads TGTGCCAGCAGCTTAGGGCTTCCAACGGGTGGCTACACCTTC. Translation: CASSLGLPTGGYTF.

This clone is a singleton in its sample. CDR3 DNA sequence: TGTGCCAGCAGCTCCAGACAGGGGGGAACTGAAGCTTTCTTT. It codes for CASSSRQGGTEAFF. V gene TRBV7-9 combines with J gene TRBJ1-1, with 9 bases aligning to TRBD1. The CDR3 contains 14 residues. CDR1 is SEHNR, CDR2 FQNEAQ, per germline (reference sequence). Germline trimming cut 4 bases from V and 5 bases from J; bases unmatched to any gene: 5.

The chain employs TRBV11-2 and TRBJ2-1; the D gene is possibly TRBD1 (5 bases). The germline gives CDR1 SGHAT, CDR2 FQNNGV. The CDR3 spans 15 residues. V was cut by 2 bases and J by 7 bases, with 15 bases left in between. The CDR3: CASSLITYKGNEQFF. The DNA for the CDR3 is TGTGCCAGCAGCTTAATCACATACAAGGGGAATGAGCAGTTCTTC.

This rearrangement joins TRBV9 to TRBJ2-3, with 7 bases identical to TRBD2. CDR1 and CDR2 (germline): SGDLS, YYNGEE. With V trimmed by 0 bases and J by 4 bases, 8 bases remained unmatched. The length of the CDR3 is 16 residues. CDR3 sequence (DNA): TGTGCCAGCAGCGTAGAAGCGGGGCCCCCAGCAGATACGCAGTATTTT. Its translation is CASSVEAGPPADTQYF.

The chain links TRBV2 to TRBJ2-6; tentatively, D is TRBD2 (5 bases). The CDR3 covers 14 residues. Germline V gene lookup returns CDR1 SNHLY and CDR2 FYNNEI. V lost 5 bases and J 1 base, leaving 6 bases between the germline ends. The CDR3 reads CASSKRSGANVLTF. The CDR3 DNA reads as TGTGCCAGCAGTAAGCGGTCTGGGGCCAACGTCCTGACTTTC. Full variable domain (missing parts from reference TRBV2 and TRBJ2-6): EPEVTQTPSHQVTQMGQEVILRCVPISNHLYFYWYRQILGQKVEFLVSFYNNEISEKSEIFDDQFSVERPDGSNFTLKIRSTKLEDSAMYFCASSKRSGANVLTFGAGSRLTVL.

To note about this clone: An end of the junction differs from the germline gene, which may be a read error. The CDR3 loop reads CSSRQGNTDTQYF. The CDR3 coding sequence is TGTTCCAGCAGACAGGGCAACACAGATACGCAGTATTTT. V gene TRBV7-9 combines with J gene TRBJ2-3; 7 bases map to TRBD1. Germline CDR1 reads SEHNR; CDR2 reads FQNEAQ (reference sequence). The CDR3 length is 13 residues.

This clone was observed a few times. The chain carries TRBV25-1 and TRBJ1-1; tentatively, D is TRBD1 (5 bases). Per germline, CDR1 MGHDK and CDR2 SYGVNS. V was pared by 4 bases and J by 7 bases, with 7 bases between. The CDR3 runs to 11 residues. CDR3 in amino acids: CASSGGDEAFF. CDR3 in DNA: TGTGCCAGCAGTGGGGGGGATGAAGCTTTCTTT.

The rearrangement links TRBV19 to TRBJ2-6; 15 bases align to TRBD2. V trimming: 5 bases; J trimming: 2 bases; junction bases outside the gene matches: 10. The CDR3 sequence is 20 residues long. Germline assignment: CDR1 LNHDA and CDR2 SQIVND (reference sequence). The CDR3 sequence is CASSVDLGLAGGTGANVLTF. The CDR3 DNA is TGTGCCAGTAGTGTTGACTTGGGACTAGCGGGAGGCACTGGGGCCAACGTCCTGACTTTC. The entire variable domain, with the rest obtained from reference TRBV19 and TRBJ2-6, is as follows: DGGITQSPKYLFRKEGQNVTLSCEQNLNHDAMYWYRQDPGQGLRLIYYSQIVNDFQKGDIAEGYSVSREKKESFPLTVTSAQKNPTAFYLCASSVDLGLAGGTGANVLTFGAGSRLTVL.

The rearrangement joins TRBV27 to TRBJ2-1; TRBD2 matches 7 bases. V gave up 3 bases and J gave up 0 bases; unmatched junction bases: 2. Germline CDR1 reads MNHEY; CDR2 reads SMNVEV (reference sequence). The CDR3 contains 15 residues. CDR3 coding DNA: TGTGCCAGCAGTTTCGGCGGGAGCTCCTACAATGAGCAGTTCTTC. Translating it yields CASSFGGSSYNEQFF.

The J gene is TRBJ2-3, the V gene TRBV28, with 7 bases identical to TRBD2. This CDR3 has 13 residues. Trimming at V came to 5 bases and at J to 2 bases, leaving 1 base not matched to a gene. Germline V lookup: CDR1 MDHEN, CDR2 SYDVKM. The CDR3 here is CASSRDYTDTQYF. The CDR3 bases are TGTGCCAGCAGTCGGGACTACACAGATACGCAGTATTTT.

The V and J genes are TRBV15 and TRBJ2-7; D perhaps matches TRBD2 (5 bases). Looked up from germline, CDR1 is LNHNV and CDR2 is YYDKDF (reference sequence). Trimming removed 1 base at V and 3 bases at J, with 16 bases between. CDR3 length: 16 amino acids. The CDR3 loop is CATSRVPGSIIYEQYF. In DNA, the CDR3 is TGTGCCACCAGCAGAGTACCGGGATCCATTATCTACGAGCAGTACTTC. The entire variable domain, with the rest obtained from reference TRBV15 and TRBJ2-7, is as follows: DAMVIQNPRYQVTQFGKPVTLSCSQTLNHNVMYWYQQKSSQAPKLLFHYYDKDFNNEADTPDNFQSRRPNTSFCFLDIRSPGLGDTAMYLCATSRVPGSIIYEQYFGPGTRLTVT.